This note documents a single T cell receptor beta chain sequence. This sample was taken from a study of graft-versus-host responses after intestinal transplantation. Some clones are missing from TCRdb's copy, which holds only in-frame ones; the method was immunoSEQ multiplex PCR. The table has around 45,000 clones, roughly 94% seen once. The CDR3 is 14 residues long. Germline-derived CDR1 and CDR2 are SGHKS and YYEKEE (reference sequence). Trimming removed 3 bases from V and 5 bases from J; junction bases left unmatched: 1. This clonotype was sampled from a human patient who received an intestinal transplant, so some T cells may come from the graft donor. Sequencing was performed on PBMCs, taken 335 days after intestinal transplant. The gene calls are TRBV5-5 and TRBJ2-1, with 11 bases identical to TRBD2. DNA for the CDR3: TGTGCCAGCAGCTCACTAGCGGGGGACAATGAGCAGTTCTTC. It codes for CASSSLAGDNEQFF.